This TCR beta chain was sequenced during a study of cytomegalovirus exposure and HLA in healthy donors. Overall study: Assignment to the Caucasian-associated ancestry cluster applied to around 76% of the roughly 420 genotyped donors. Study results and caveats: Some 17,000 TCR beta sequences were associated with HLA alleles at 0.05 false discovery rate in a later analysis. The majority of CMV-associated TCR beta chains were reported as apparently HLA-restricted in a later analysis. When analyzed later, the rates of TCR association showed variation by HLA locus, with DRB1 the most and HLA-C the fewest.

About this clone itself: Its antigen remains unidentified.

It was with 60 Vbeta and 13 Jbeta primers that the PCR ran. Clones were sequenced by immunoSEQ multiplex PCR, and TCRdb holds only the in-frame ones, with some missing. The repertoire holds about 82,000 clones, with around 76% as singletons. This CDR3 contains 14 residues. Germline-derived CDR1 and CDR2 are SGHVS and FNYEAQ. Trimming cost V 2 bases and J 8 bases; bases outside gene matches: 4. The sequenced sample was PBMCs. The chain employs TRBV7-6 and TRBJ1-4; 8 bases are shared with TRBD1. This TCR was recovered from a male donor in good health and CMV-seropositive. CDR3 in amino acids: CASSLSGTGEKLFF. As DNA, the CDR3 is TGTGCCAGCAGCTTAAGTGGGACAGGCGAAAAACTGTTTTTT. The variable domain in full, completed from reference TRBV7-6 and TRBJ1-4, reads GAGVSQSPRYKVTKRGQDVALRCDPISGHVSLYWYRQALGQGPEFLTYFNYEAQQDKSGLPNDRFSAERPEGSISTLTIQRTEQRDSAMYRCASSLSGTGEKLFFGSGTQLSVL.